This TCR beta chain was sequenced in a study of glioma-infiltrating T cells. Points from the study as a whole: Gliomas, especially low-grade, showed above-expected tissue-blood divergence; non-neoplastic patients showed below.

This clonotype was seen many times. Its matching antigen is unknown. Amplification of TCR alpha and beta CDR3 regions from RNA used iRepertoire nested multiplex PCR. Via MiXCR, TCRdb re-called the multiplex PCR reads, giving one row per CDR3 protein. The sample carries some 110,000 distinct CDR3 sequences, roughly 23% recorded once. The sequence was obtained from a human donor with low-grade glioma or glioblastoma, undergoing nonglioma brain surgery, or in good health (not recorded which). Sequenced input: glioma tissue, nonneoplastic brain tissue, or PBMCs (not recorded which).

The CDR3 loop reads CSARGGRNEQFF. CDR3 nucleotide sequence: TGCAGTGCTAGAGGGGGCAGGAATGAGCAGTTCTTC. The chain employs TRBV20-1 and TRBJ2-1, with D possibly TRBD1 on 5 matching bases. This CDR3 has 12 amino acids. V was pared by 1 base and J by 7 bases, with 8 bases between. Germline loops: CDR1 DFQATT, CDR2 SNEGSKA (reference sequence).